Following are 25 T cell receptor beta chains from one sample sequenced in a study of cytomegalovirus exposure and HLA in healthy donors. Primers included in the PCR were 60 Vbeta and 13 Jbeta primers. Repertoires were generated with immunoSEQ multiplex PCR, while TCRdb's copy carries only in-frame clones and drops some. The repertoire consists of approximately 160,000 clones, with approximately 80% occurring once and the leading ten covering 2.6%. Sequencing was carried out using PBMCs. Receptors originate from a woman aged 40 to 50 in good health and CMV-seropositive.

V usage is TRBV7-9 and J usage is TRBJ1-2; TRBD1 aligns across 8 bases. The CDR3 is 14 amino acids. V lost 0 bases and J lost 5; bases outside the gene matches: 2. Germline V gives CDR1 SEHNR, CDR2 FQNEAQ (reference sequence). CDR3 nucleotides: TGTGCCAGCAGCTTAGCGGGACAGGAATATGGCTACACCTTC. Protein product: CASSLAGQEYGYTF.

This chain joins TRBV5-1 and TRBJ1-5; D remains unclear. The CDR3 consists of 14 residues. Germline V gene sequence: CDR1 SGHRS, CDR2 YFSETQ. Between the trimmed V and J ends, which lost 3 bases and 2 bases, there was a span of 9 bases. As DNA, the CDR3 is TGCGCCAGCAGCTCGGGGAGTGGCAATCAGCCCCAGCATTTT. Encoded protein: CASSSGSGNQPQHF.

The chain has TRBV6-6 and TRBJ1-1; 8 bases match TRBD1. The CDR3 is 15 residues long. Germline lookup yields CDR1 MNHNY and CDR2 SVGAGI (reference sequence). V shed 2 bases, J shed 4 bases, and the junction held 6 bases outside the gene matches. The CDR3: CASSYQAGGGTEAFF. In nucleotides, the CDR3 is TGTGCCAGCAGTTACCAGGCAGGGGGCGGCACTGAAGCTTTCTTT.

In its sample, this clone was seen once. The chain joins TRBV9 to TRBJ1-2; D perhaps matches TRBD1 (6 bases). Trimming took 3 bases from V and 6 from J, leaving 15 bases between them. CDR1 is SGDLS, CDR2 YYNGEE, per germline. The CDR3 has 14 residues. The CDR3 region is CASSARFQGNGYTF. In DNA, the CDR3 is TGTGCCAGCAGCGCTCGGTTCCAGGGGAATGGCTACACCTTC.

This clone has more than one count but fewer than ten. The CDR3 DNA follows: TGCGCCAGCAGTGATGGTCTGGCTCAGCCCCAGCATTTT. It specifies CASSDGLAQPQHF. V gene TRBV10-2 combines with J gene TRBJ1-5; D call uncertain. The V end lost 3 bases, the J end lost 6 bases, and 9 bases lay between the germline ends. The length of the CDR3 is 13 residues. Germline V CDR1 and CDR2: WSHSY, SAAADI.

The gene calls are TRBV18 and TRBJ1-2; 8 nucleotides agree with TRBD1. This CDR3 is 15 amino acids long. Germline CDR1 and CDR2: KGHSH and LQKENI. V lost 2 bases to trimming and J lost 8 bases; unmatched junction nucleotides: 10. The CDR3 sequence is CASSPNQGASWGYTF. In DNA, the CDR3 is TGTGCCAGCTCACCAAACCAGGGGGCTTCCTGGGGCTACACCTTC.

Worth noting for this clone: The sample has other DNA sequences that encode this CDR3 too. The chain carries TRBV18 and TRBJ2-5; 9 bases fit TRBD2. Losses at the gene ends were 6 bases for V and 5 bases for J; bases not matched to a gene: 4. This CDR3 contains 13 residues. Per germline, CDR1 KGHSH and CDR2 LQKENI. CDR3 residues: CASSSGSGETQYF. The DNA of the CDR3 is TGTGCCAGCTCTAGCGGGAGTGGGGAGACCCAGTACTTC.

The V and J genes are TRBV12-5 and TRBJ1-3; 7 bases agree with TRBD1. The CDR3 covers 14 residues. Germline CDR1 reads LGHNT; CDR2 reads FRNRAP. The V gene end was trimmed by 5 bases and the J gene end by 3 bases; junction bases not matched to a gene: 4. CDR3 in DNA: TGTGCTAGTGGTGGGACAGATCTTGGAAACACCATATATTTT. It codes for CASGGTDLGNTIYF.

This clone has a handful of counts. J is TRBJ2-7 and V is TRBV9, with unresolved D. The germline V and J ends were trimmed by 0 bases and 3 bases, with 10 bases remaining between them. The germline gives CDR1 SGDLS, CDR2 YYNGEE. The CDR3 totals 14 residues. CDR3 residues: CASSVGETGYEQYF. The CDR3 DNA follows: TGTGCCAGCAGCGTAGGTGAGACGGGCTACGAGCAGTACTTC.

The genes are TRBV19 and TRBJ2-1, with a tentative D call TRBD1 (6 bases). The V end was cut by 7 bases, the J end by 10 bases, with 20 bases between. This CDR3 is 14 amino acids long. Germline V gene data show CDR1 as LNHDA and CDR2 as SQIVND (reference sequence). CDR3 DNA sequence: TGTGCCAGTACAGTGACAGGACATAAGCGGGAGCAGTTCTTC. This gives the protein CASTVTGHKREQFF. Filled out from reference TRBV19 and TRBJ2-1, the complete variable domain reads DGGITQSPKYLFRKEGQNVTLSCEQNLNHDAMYWYRQDPGQGLRLIYYSQIVNDFQKGDIAEGYSVSREKKESFPLTVTSAQKNPTAFYLCASTVTGHKREQFFGPGTRLTVL.

V gene TRBV5-1 combines with J gene TRBJ1-6, with 9 bases aligning to TRBD1. V gave up 4 bases and J gave up 8 bases; unmatched junction bases: 19. The CDR3 runs 19 residues. Germline CDR1 and CDR2: SGHRS and YFSETQ. CDR3 region: CASSPSYPGDRADDSPLHF. The CDR3 DNA is TGCGCCAGCAGCCCCTCGTACCCGGGGGACAGGGCGGACGATTCACCCCTCCACTTT.

The J gene is TRBJ2-2, the V gene TRBV5-1; D perhaps matches TRBD2 (6 bases). V lost 4 bases, J lost 1 base, and 11 bases lay in between. The germline CDR1 and CDR2 sequences are SGHRS and YFSETQ. This CDR3 contains 15 residues. CDR3 residues: CASSAGLGNTGELFF. CDR3 DNA: TGCGCCAGCAGCGCGGGACTCGGGAACACCGGGGAGCTGTTTTTT.

The chain carries TRBV7-9 and TRBJ2-1; 8 bases are a match to TRBD2. CDR1 and CDR2 from the germline V gene are SEHNR and FQNEAQ (reference sequence). This CDR3 spans 18 amino acids. V trimming: 5 bases; J trimming: 6 bases; junction bases outside the gene matches: 18. The CDR3 sequence: CASSAPGQATAGGNEQFF. CDR3 coding DNA: TGTGCCAGCAGCGCTCCCGGGCAGGCCACGGCGGGGGGCAATGAGCAGTTCTTC.

This clone was picked up one time. The chain links TRBV12-5 to TRBJ1-1; a weak D match, TRBD1 (6 bases). V shed 7 bases and J shed 11 bases, with 17 bases lying between them. The length of the CDR3 is 12 residues. Looked up from germline, CDR1 is LGHNT and CDR2 is FRNRAP. The CDR3 bases are TGTGCTAGTGCCCTTGCGGGGGCAAGGGCTTTCTTT. Translating gives CASALAGARAFF.

The CDR3, as DNA: TGCGCCAGCAGCCAAGTCCCAGGGGGGTGGGTTCAGCCCCAGCATTTT. It translates to CASSQVPGGWVQPQHF. The chain couples TRBV4-1 to TRBJ1-5; TRBD1 agrees at 7 bases. After removal of 1 base from V and 6 bases from J, the junction contained 9 bases not matched to a gene. This CDR3 comprises 16 residues. Germline lookup yields CDR1 MGHRA and CDR2 YSYEKL.

The rearrangement links TRBV12-5 to TRBJ1-4; 9 nucleotides align to TRBD1. CDR3 length: 13 residues. Germline loops: CDR1 LGHNT, CDR2 FRNRAP. The V segment lost 5 bases and the J segment 8 bases; nucleotides outside the gene matches: 3. CDR3 in DNA: TGTGCTAGTGGTATGGGACAGGGCGAAAAACTGTTTTTT. Amino acids: CASGMGQGEKLFF.

The V gene is TRBV4-1, the J gene TRBJ1-3; D perhaps matches TRBD1 (5 bases). V lost 6 bases and J lost 3, with 18 bases in between. The germline CDR1 and CDR2 sequences are MGHRA and YSYEKL. This CDR3 has 16 residues. CDR3 bases: TGCGCCAGCAGTCGGTCGGAGGGGCTTGGTGGAAACACCATATATTTT. Its translation: CASSRSEGLGGNTIYF.

This clone was counted between two and nine times. This chain links TRBV7-8 with TRBJ2-5; 12 bases fit TRBD2. From germline, CDR1 is SGHVS and CDR2 FQNEAQ. The CDR3 has 16 residues. The J segment lost 5 bases and the V segment lost 5 bases, leaving 9 bases of the junction unmatched. CDR3 sequence (DNA): TGTGCCAGCAGCCCCGTTGTGACTAGCGGGAGTGAGACCCAGTACTTC. Translating it yields CASSPVVTSGSETQYF. Using reference TRBV7-8 and TRBJ2-5 for the parts outside the CDR3, the full variable domain is GAGVSQSPRYKVAKRGQDVALRCDPISGHVSLFWYQQALGQGPEFLTYFQNEAQLDKSGLPSDRFFAERPEGSVSTLKIQRTQQEDSAVYLCASSPVVTSGSETQYFGPGTRLLVL.

This clone came up a few times. The chain has TRBV19 and TRBJ1-2; a weak D match, TRBD1 (6 bases). Trimming left V 1 base short and J 6 bases short, with 15 bases between. From germline, CDR1 is LNHDA and CDR2 SQIVND (reference sequence). This CDR3 region has 15 residues. CDR3: CASSIVFGGLDGYTF. The CDR3, as DNA: TGTGCCAGTAGTATAGTGTTCGGGGGGCTCGATGGCTACACCTTC.

This chain connects TRBV6-1 to TRBJ2-2; D is possibly TRBD1 (5 bases). Germline V gene data show CDR1 as MNHNS and CDR2 as SASEGT. The ends were cut back, 11 bases at V and 0 bases at J, with 13 bases in the middle. The CDR3 runs 14 residues. This CDR3 is CAASRGANTGELFF. CDR3 sequence (DNA): TGTGCCGCCTCTAGGGGCGCGAACACCGGGGAGCTGTTTTTT.

V is TRBV7-9 and J is TRBJ2-6; a weak D match, TRBD1 (6 bases). Germline CDR1 reads SEHNR; CDR2 reads FQNEAQ (reference sequence). V lost 0 bases, J lost 4 bases, and 13 bases lay in between. The CDR3 extends over 17 amino acids. In nucleotides, the CDR3 is TGTGCCAGCAGCTTAGCCCAGGGGATCGCAGGGGCCAACGTCCTGACTTTC. Its translation is CASSLAQGIAGANVLTF.

This clone appeared once. This chain joins TRBV6-5 and TRBJ1-1; D not resolved. Germline CDR1 MNHEY, CDR2 SVGAGI. This CDR3 is 13 amino acids long. V was cut by 8 bases and J by 10 bases, with 20 bases left in between. The CDR3 DNA reads TGTGCCAGCGGCCCATTGGCCCCAGCGGGAGCTTTCTTT. Its translation is CASGPLAPAGAFF.

Only a few counts were recorded for this clone. V gene TRBV28 combines with J gene TRBJ1-2; 11 bases fit TRBD1. Losses at the gene ends were 7 bases for V and 7 bases for J; bases not matched to a gene: 8. The CDR3 runs 14 residues. Germline CDR1 reads MDHEN; CDR2 reads SYDVKM. CDR3 sequence reads: CASIMGQGGVGYTF. The CDR3, as DNA: TGTGCCAGCATCATGGGACAGGGGGGAGTTGGCTACACCTTC.

For the CDR3, the DNA is TGTGCCAGCAGCTCAAGACAGGGGTCTAACTATGGCTACACCTTC. Residues: CASSSRQGSNYGYTF. This sequence joins TRBV9 and TRBJ1-2; TRBD1 matches at 8 bases. J gave up 0 bases and V 4 bases, and 5 bases lay outside the gene matches. The CDR3 is 15 amino acids. Germline V CDR1 and CDR2: SGDLS, YYNGEE.

This CDR3 reads CASGLALSYEQYF. CDR3 nucleotides: TGTGCCAGCGGACTAGCCCTTTCCTACGAGCAGTACTTC. The chain joins TRBV6-5 to TRBJ2-7; TRBD2 matches 8 bases. Germline V lookup: CDR1 MNHEY, CDR2 SVGAGI. V dropped 8 bases and J dropped 1; count of bases not matched to a gene: 4. This CDR3 comprises 13 residues.